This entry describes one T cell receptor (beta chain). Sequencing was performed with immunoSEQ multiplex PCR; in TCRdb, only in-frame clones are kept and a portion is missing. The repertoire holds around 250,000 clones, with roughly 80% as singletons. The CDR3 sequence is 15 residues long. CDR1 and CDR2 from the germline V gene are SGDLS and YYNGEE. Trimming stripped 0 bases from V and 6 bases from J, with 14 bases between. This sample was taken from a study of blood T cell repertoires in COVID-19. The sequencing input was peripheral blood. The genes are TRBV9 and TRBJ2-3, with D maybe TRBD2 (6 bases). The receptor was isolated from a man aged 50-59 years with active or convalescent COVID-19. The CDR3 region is CASSVVGAEGDTQYF. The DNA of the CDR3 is TGTGCCAGCAGCGTAGTAGGGGCGGAGGGTGATACGCAGTATTTT.